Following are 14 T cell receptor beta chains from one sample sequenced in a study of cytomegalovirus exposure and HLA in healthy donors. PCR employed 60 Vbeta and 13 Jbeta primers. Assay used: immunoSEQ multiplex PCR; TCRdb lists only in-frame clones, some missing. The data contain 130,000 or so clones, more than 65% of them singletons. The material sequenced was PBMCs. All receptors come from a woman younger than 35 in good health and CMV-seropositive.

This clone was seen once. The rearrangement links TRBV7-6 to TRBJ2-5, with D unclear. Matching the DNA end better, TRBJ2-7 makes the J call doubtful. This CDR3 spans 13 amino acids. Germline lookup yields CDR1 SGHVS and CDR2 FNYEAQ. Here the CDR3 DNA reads TGTGCCAGCAGCTTAGGACATCTCTACGAGCAGTACTTC. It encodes CASSLGHLYEQYF.

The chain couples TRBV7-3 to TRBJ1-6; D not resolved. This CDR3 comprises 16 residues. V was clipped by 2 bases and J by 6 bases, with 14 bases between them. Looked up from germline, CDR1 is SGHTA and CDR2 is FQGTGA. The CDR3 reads CASSLFGPRANSPLHF. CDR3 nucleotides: TGTGCCAGCAGCTTATTTGGGCCCAGAGCTAATTCACCCCTCCACTTT.

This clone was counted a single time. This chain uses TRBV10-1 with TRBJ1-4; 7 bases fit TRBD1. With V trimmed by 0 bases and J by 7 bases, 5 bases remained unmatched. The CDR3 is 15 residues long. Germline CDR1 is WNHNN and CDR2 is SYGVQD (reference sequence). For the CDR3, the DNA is TGCGCCAGCAGTGAGTCGACAGGGAGAGGTGAAAAACTGTTTTTT. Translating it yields CASSESTGRGEKLFF.

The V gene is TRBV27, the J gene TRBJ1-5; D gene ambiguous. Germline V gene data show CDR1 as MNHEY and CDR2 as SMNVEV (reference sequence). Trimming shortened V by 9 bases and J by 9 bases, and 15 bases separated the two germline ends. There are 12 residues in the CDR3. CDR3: CASGKAGGPQHF. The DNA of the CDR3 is TGTGCCAGTGGAAAAGCGGGCGGGCCCCAGCATTTT.

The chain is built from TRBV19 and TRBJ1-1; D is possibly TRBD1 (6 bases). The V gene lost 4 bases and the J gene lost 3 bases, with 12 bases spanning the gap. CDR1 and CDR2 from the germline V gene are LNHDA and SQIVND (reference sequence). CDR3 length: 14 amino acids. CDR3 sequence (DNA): TGTGCCAGTAGTACCTACAGGGATGACACTGAAGCTTTCTTT. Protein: CASSTYRDDTEAFF.

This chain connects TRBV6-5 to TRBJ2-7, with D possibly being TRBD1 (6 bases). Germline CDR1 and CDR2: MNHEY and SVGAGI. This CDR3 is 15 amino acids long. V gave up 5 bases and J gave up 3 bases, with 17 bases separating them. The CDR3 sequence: CASSRPDRSYYEQYF. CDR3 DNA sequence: TGTGCCAGCAGTCGGCCTGACAGGAGTTACTACGAGCAGTACTTC.

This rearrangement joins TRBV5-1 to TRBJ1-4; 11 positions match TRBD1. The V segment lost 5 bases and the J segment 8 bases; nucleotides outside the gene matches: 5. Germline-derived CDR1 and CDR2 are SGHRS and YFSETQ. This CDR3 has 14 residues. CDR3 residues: CASSSWDRGEKLFF. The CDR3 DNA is TGCGCCAGCAGTTCGTGGGACAGGGGGGAAAAACTGTTTTTT. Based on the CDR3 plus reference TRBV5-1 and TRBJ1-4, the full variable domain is KAGVTQTPRYLIKTRGQQVTLSCSPISGHRSVSWYQQTPGQGLQFLFEYFSETQRNKGNFPGRFSGRQFSNSRSEMNVSTLELGDSALYLCASSSWDRGEKLFFGSGTQLSVL.

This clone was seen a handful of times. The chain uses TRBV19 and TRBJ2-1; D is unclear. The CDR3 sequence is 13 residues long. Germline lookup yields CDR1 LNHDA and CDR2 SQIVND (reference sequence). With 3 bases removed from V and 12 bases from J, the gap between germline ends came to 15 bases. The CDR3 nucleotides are TGTGCCAGTAGTATGGTCGGCGACACATGGCAGTTCTTC. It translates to CASSMVGDTWQFF. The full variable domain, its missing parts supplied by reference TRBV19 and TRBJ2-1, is DGGITQSPKYLFRKEGQNVTLSCEQNLNHDAMYWYRQDPGQGLRLIYYSQIVNDFQKGDIAEGYSVSREKKESFPLTVTSAQKNPTAFYLCASSMVGDTWQFFGPGTRLTVL.

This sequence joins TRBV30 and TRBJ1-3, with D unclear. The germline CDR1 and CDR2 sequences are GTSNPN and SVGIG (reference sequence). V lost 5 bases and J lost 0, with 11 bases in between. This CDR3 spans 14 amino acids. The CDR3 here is CAWGRADSGNTIYF. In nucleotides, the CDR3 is TGTGCCTGGGGCCGCGCGGACTCTGGAAACACCATATATTTT.

The CDR3 DNA is TGTGCCAGCAGCGAGACAGGGGGCTCTAACGAGCAGTACTTC. It specifies CASSETGGSNEQYF. This chain links TRBV28 with TRBJ2-7; TRBD1 matches at 10 bases. The CDR3 runs 14 residues. V was pared by 6 bases and J by 5 bases, with 7 bases of the junction left unmatched. Germline CDR1 reads MDHEN; CDR2 reads SYDVKM.

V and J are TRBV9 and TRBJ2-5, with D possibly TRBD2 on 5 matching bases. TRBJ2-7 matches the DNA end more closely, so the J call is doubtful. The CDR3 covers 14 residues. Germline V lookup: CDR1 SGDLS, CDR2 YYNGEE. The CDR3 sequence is CASSVVGSSYEQYF. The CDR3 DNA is TGTGCCAGCAGCGTAGTGGGGAGCTCCTACGAGCAGTACTTC.

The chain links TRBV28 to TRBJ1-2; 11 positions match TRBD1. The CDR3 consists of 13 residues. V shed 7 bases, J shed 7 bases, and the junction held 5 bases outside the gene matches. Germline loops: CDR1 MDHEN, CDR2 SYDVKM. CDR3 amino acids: CASKPGTGGGYTF. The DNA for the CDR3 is TGTGCCAGCAAACCCGGGACAGGGGGTGGCTACACCTTC.

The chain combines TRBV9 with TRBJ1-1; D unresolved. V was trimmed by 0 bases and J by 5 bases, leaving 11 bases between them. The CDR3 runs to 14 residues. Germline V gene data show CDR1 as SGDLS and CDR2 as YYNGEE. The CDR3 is CASSVGGVMTEAFF. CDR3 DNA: TGTGCCAGCAGCGTAGGCGGGGTAATGACTGAAGCTTTCTTT.

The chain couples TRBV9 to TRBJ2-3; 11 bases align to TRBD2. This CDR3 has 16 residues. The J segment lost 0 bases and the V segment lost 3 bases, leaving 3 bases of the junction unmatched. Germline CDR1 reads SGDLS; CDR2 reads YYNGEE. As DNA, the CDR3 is TGTGCCAGCAGCGGGGTAGCGGGGGGGAGCACAGATACGCAGTATTTT. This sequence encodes CASSGVAGGSTDTQYF.